This entry lists 17 T cell receptor beta chains sequenced from one sample in a study of T cells in Graves' hyperthyroidism and ophthalmopathy. TCR beta CDR3 regions were amplified from RNA. The TCR CDR3 was amplified in a first-round RT-PCR using the HTBI primer set. Each CDR3 protein gets one entry after TCRdb re-called the multiplex PCR reads with MiXCR. The sample has hundreds of thousands of distinct CDR3 sequences; under 20% are singletons. The sample comprised blood. These receptors all come from a woman aged 30 to 39 with Graves' hyperthyroidism.

The chain recombines TRBV5-1 with TRBJ2-7, with 8 bases aligning to TRBD2. The germline V gene has CDR1 SGHRS and CDR2 YFSETQ. This CDR3 has 15 amino acids. V lost 8 bases and J lost 3; bases outside the gene matches: 13. As DNA, the CDR3 is TGCGCCAGTAGCCATGGCGGGGGGCACAACTACGAGCAGTACTTC. Translating it yields CASSHGGGHNYEQYF.

This clonotype occurred many times. This sequence joins TRBV3-1 and TRBJ2-3; 8 positions match TRBD2. Germline CDR1 LGHDT, CDR2 YNNKEL (reference sequence). The CDR3 has 12 residues. With 1 base clipped from V and 10 bases from J, the junction kept 1 base outside the gene matches. The CDR3 nucleotides read TGTGCCAGCAGCCAAGCGGGAGGGGCGCAGTATTTT. Protein sequence: CASSQAGGAQYF.

This clonotype was found a few times. The rearrangement uses TRBV6-1 and TRBJ2-7; the match to TRBD1 covers 9 bases. V shed 5 bases and J 5 bases; nucleotides not matched to a gene: 7. CDR1 is MNHNS, CDR2 SASEGT, per germline. The CDR3 spans 14 residues. CDR3 in amino acids: CASSLWTGDNEQYF. CDR3 nucleotide sequence: TGTGCCAGCAGTTTGTGGACAGGGGACAACGAGCAGTACTTC.

This chain joins TRBV11-2 and TRBJ2-1, with 11 positions matching TRBD2. In germline, CDR1 is SGHAT, CDR2 FQNNGV. This CDR3 comprises 14 residues. Unmatched junction bases numbered 4, after V lost 5 bases and J lost 7 bases. In DNA form, the CDR3 reads TGTGCCAGCAGCCGAGGACTAGCGGGTAATGAGCAGTTCTTC. This gives the protein CASSRGLAGNEQFF.

CDR3 nucleotide sequence: TGTGCCAGCTTAGGACTAGGATTGTTTCTGTATTTT. Protein product: CASLGLGLFLYF. The V and J genes are TRBV27 and TRBJ2-3; TRBD2 matches at 7 bases. Germline CDR1 and CDR2: MNHEY and SMNVEV (reference sequence). J lost 14 bases, V lost 8 bases, and 13 bases had no gene match. This CDR3 region has 12 residues.

Many counts were recorded for this clonotype. J is TRBJ2-7 and V is TRBV6-1; maybe TRBD1 (5 bases). This CDR3 spans 12 amino acids. V lost 5 bases and J lost 5, with 10 bases in between. Germline assignment: CDR1 MNHNS and CDR2 SASEGT. The CDR3 bases are TGTGCCAGCAGTTATGCAGGGAACGAGCAGTACTTC. Translation gives CASSYAGNEQYF.

At least ten counts were recorded for this clonotype. The J gene is TRBJ1-1, the V gene TRBV30; no clear D gene. Between the trimmed V and J ends, which lost 8 bases and 2 bases, there was a span of 15 bases. The CDR3 consists of 13 residues. The germline V gene has CDR1 GTSNPN and CDR2 SVGIG (reference sequence). The CDR3 nucleotides read TGTGCCCAGTCGGAACAAACAAACACTGAAGCTTTCTTT. It encodes CAQSEQTNTEAFF.

Note on this clonotype: A much bigger clone sits one base away, suggesting this may be a read error. The chain uses TRBV11-2 and TRBJ2-2; tentative D call: TRBD2 (5 bases). Looked up from germline, CDR1 is SGHAT and CDR2 is FQNNGV. The CDR3 sequence is 16 residues long. The CDR3 protein is CASSLVREVETGELVF. CDR3 DNA: TGTGCCAGCAGCTTAGTCCGGGAAGTAGAAACCGGGGAGCTGGTTTTT. Full variable domain (missing parts from reference TRBV11-2 and TRBJ2-2): EAGVAQSPRYKIIEKRQSVAFWCNPISGHATLYWYQQILGQGPKLLIQFQNNGVVDDSQLPKDRFSAERLKGVDSTLKIQPAKLEDSAVYLCASSLVREVETGELVFGEGSRLTVL.

The V call is TRBV5-4, the J call TRBJ1-5; D not resolved. The V end lost 2 bases, the J end lost 11 bases, and 14 bases lay between the germline ends. The germline V gene encodes CDR1 SGHNT and CDR2 YYREEE (reference sequence). The CDR3 is 13 amino acids. The chain's CDR3 is CASSFGSAQSQHF. CDR3 DNA sequence: TGTGCCAGCAGCTTCGGGTCGGCCCAGTCCCAGCATTTT.

Of note for this clonotype: At one end, the junction sequence differs from germline, possibly due to a read error. This chain connects TRBV4-1 to TRBJ2-7; D possibly corresponds to TRBD2 (5 bases). The assigned J gene may be wrong: the sequence end matches TRBJ2-1 better. CDR3 length: 17 amino acids. In germline, CDR1 is MGHRA, CDR2 YSYEKL. The CDR3 protein is CASSQDPGSRSIGEQFF. The CDR3 region has the DNA TGTGCCAGCAGCCAAGATCCTGGGAGTAGGTCCATAGGTGAGCAGTTCTTC.

V and J are TRBV7-2 and TRBJ1-1; 9 bases map to TRBD1. This CDR3 contains 15 residues. V shed 2 bases, J shed 6 bases, and the junction held 7 bases outside the gene matches. CDR1 is SGHTA, CDR2 FQGNSA, per germline. The CDR3 DNA reads as TGTGCCAGCAGCTTAACTTCCGGGACAGGGTCTGAAGCTTTCTTT. Amino acids: CASSLTSGTGSEAFF.

This chain connects TRBV9 to TRBJ2-1; the match to TRBD2 covers 7 bases. This CDR3 has 13 amino acids. The germline V gene encodes CDR1 SGDLS and CDR2 YYNGEE. V gave up 3 bases and J gave up 5 bases; unmatched junction bases: 2. The CDR3 here is CASSGREDNEQFF. The CDR3 DNA follows: TGTGCCAGCAGCGGTCGGGAGGACAATGAGCAGTTCTTC.

This clonotype was counted at least ten times. V usage is TRBV4-3 and J usage is TRBJ2-2; 7 bases map to TRBD2. CDR3 size: 16 residues. Germline V gene lookup returns CDR1 LGHNA and CDR2 YSLEER. V was pared by 2 bases and J by 0 bases, with 3 bases of the junction left unmatched. This CDR3 is CASSQLTSANTGELFF. CDR3 DNA sequence: TGCGCCAGCAGCCAATTAACTAGCGCGAACACCGGGGAGCTGTTTTTT.

The genes are TRBV18 and TRBJ2-3, with 13 bases aligning to TRBD2. V shed 3 bases and J 5 bases; nucleotides not matched to a gene: 17. CDR1 and CDR2 (germline): KGHSH, LQKENI. This CDR3 is 20 amino acids long. CDR3 sequence (DNA): TGTGCCAGCTCACCCTCGACTGGACTAGCGGGAGAGGTGAGGGGAGATACGCAGTATTTT. Translated, it gives CASSPSTGLAGEVRGDTQYF.

This clonotype came up a few times. The gene calls are TRBV4-1 and TRBJ2-1, with 7 bases aligning to TRBD1. The CDR3 spans 16 residues. Germline trimming cut 1 base from V and 7 bases from J; bases unmatched to any gene: 10. Germline V CDR1 and CDR2: MGHRA, YSYEKL. CDR3 loop: CASSQAGKGGTNEQFF. CDR3 nucleotides: TGCGCCAGCAGCCAAGCCGGGAAAGGGGGCACGAATGAGCAGTTCTTC.

This clonotype was seen ten or more times. This chain joins TRBV13 and TRBJ2-7; TRBD2 is a possible D gene (6 bases). V gave up 5 bases and J gave up 4 bases, with 18 bases separating them. The CDR3 sequence is 15 residues long. Germline lookup yields CDR1 PRHDT and CDR2 FYEKMQ (reference sequence). Here the CDR3 DNA reads TGTGCCAGCAGCCCACCACGTACTAGCAAGTACGAGCAGTACTTC. Amino acid sequence: CASSPPRTSKYEQYF.

In this sample, this clonotype turned up many times. The chain couples TRBV6-1 to TRBJ2-1; D is perhaps TRBD1 or TRBD2 (6 bases each). Germline V gene sequence: CDR1 MNHNS, CDR2 SASEGT. With 8 bases removed from V and 1 base from J, the gap between germline ends came to 18 bases. This CDR3 has 16 amino acids. CDR3 in amino acids: CASSGGQVYSYNEQFF. The CDR3 DNA is TGTGCCAGCTCCGGGGGCCAGGTATATTCCTACAATGAGCAGTTCTTC.